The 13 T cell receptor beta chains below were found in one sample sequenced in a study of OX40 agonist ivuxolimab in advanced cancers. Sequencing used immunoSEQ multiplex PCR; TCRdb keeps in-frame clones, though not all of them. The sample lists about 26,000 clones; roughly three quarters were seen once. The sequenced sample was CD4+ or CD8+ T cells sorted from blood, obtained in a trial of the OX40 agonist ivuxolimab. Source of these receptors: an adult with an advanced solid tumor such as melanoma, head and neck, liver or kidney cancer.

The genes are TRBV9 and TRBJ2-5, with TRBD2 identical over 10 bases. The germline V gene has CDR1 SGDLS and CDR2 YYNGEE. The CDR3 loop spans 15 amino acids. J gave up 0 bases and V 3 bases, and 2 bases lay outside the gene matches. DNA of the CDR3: TGTGCCAGCAGCGATGGACTAGCGGACCAAGAGACCCAGTACTTC. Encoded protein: CASSDGLADQETQYF.

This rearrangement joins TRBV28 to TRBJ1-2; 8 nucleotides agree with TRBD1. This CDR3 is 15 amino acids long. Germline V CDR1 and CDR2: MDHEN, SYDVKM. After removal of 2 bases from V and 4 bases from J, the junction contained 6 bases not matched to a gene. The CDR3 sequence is CASSLGQGAAYGYTF. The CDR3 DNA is TGTGCCAGCAGTTTAGGGCAGGGGGCTGCCTATGGCTACACCTTC.

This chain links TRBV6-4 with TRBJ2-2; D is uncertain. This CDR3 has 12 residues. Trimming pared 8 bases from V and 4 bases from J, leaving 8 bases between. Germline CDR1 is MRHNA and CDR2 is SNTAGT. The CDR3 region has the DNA TGTGCCAGCGCCCGGAGCACCGGGGAGCTGTTTTTT. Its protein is CASARSTGELFF.

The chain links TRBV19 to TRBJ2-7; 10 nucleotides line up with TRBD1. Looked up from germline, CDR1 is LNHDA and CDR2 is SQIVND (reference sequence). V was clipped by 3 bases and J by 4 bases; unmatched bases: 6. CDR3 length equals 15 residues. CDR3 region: CASSMERDRGYEQYF. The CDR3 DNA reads TGTGCCAGTAGTATGGAAAGGGACAGGGGTTACGAGCAGTACTTC.

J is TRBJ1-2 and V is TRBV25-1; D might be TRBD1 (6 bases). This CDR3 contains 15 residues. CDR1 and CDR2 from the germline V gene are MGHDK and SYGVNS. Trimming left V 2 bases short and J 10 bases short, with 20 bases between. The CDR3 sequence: CASSEGQRTLWDYTF. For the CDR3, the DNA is TGTGCCAGCAGTGAAGGACAGAGGACCCTATGGGACTACACCTTC.

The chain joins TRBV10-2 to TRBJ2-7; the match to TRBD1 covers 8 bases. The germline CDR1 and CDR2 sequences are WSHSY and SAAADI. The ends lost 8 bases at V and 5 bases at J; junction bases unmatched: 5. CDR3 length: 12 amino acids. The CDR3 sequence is CASGRQGNEQYF. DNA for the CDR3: TGCGCCAGCGGGAGACAGGGGAACGAGCAGTACTTC.

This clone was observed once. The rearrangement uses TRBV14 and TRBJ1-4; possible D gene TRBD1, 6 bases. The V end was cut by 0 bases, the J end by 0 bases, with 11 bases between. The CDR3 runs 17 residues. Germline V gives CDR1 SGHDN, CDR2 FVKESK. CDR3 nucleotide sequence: TGTGCCAGCAGCCAAGAACGAAGGGGGGCAACTAATGAAAAACTGTTTTTT. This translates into CASSQERRGATNEKLFF.

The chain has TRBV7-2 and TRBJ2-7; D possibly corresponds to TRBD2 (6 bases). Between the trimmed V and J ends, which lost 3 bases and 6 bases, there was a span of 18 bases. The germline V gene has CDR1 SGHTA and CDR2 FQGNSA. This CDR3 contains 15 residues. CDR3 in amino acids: CASSFYNSGSTEQYF. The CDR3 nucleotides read TGTGCCAGCAGCTTTTATAATTCCGGGAGTACCGAGCAGTACTTC.

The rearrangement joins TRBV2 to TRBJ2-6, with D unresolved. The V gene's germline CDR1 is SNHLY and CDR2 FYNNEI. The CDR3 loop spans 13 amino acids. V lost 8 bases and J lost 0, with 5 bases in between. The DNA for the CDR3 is TGTGCCAGCTGCGACTCTGGGGCCAACGTCCTGACTTTC. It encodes CASCDSGANVLTF.

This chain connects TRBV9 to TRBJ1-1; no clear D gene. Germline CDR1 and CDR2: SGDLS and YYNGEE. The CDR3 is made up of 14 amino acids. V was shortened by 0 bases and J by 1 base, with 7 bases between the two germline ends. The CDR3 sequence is CASSVDQWNTEAFF. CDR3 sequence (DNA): TGTGCCAGCAGCGTAGATCAATGGAACACTGAAGCTTTCTTT. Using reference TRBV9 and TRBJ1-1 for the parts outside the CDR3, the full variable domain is DSGVTQTPKHLITATGQRVTLRCSPRSGDLSVYWYQQSLDQGLQFLIQYYNGEERAKGNILERFSAQQFPDLHSELNLSSLELGDSALYFCASSVDQWNTEAFFGQGTRLTVV.

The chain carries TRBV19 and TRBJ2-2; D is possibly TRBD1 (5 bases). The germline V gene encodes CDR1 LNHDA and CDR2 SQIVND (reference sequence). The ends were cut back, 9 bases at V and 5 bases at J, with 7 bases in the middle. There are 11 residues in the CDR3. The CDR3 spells CASDRTGELFF. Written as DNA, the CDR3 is TGTGCCAGCGACAGAACCGGGGAGCTGTTTTTT.

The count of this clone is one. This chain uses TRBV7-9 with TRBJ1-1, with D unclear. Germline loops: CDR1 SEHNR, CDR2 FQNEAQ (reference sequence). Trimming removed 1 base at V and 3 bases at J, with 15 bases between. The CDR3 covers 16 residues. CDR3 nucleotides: TGTGCCAGCAGCTTAGGATGGGAGGGCGTTGACACTGAAGCTTTCTTT. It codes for CASSLGWEGVDTEAFF.

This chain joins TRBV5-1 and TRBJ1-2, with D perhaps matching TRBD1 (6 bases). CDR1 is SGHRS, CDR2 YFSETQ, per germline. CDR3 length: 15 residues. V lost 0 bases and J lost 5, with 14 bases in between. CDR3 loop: CASSLAGGPYYGYTF. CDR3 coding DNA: TGCGCCAGCAGCTTGGCGGGGGGGCCCTATTATGGCTACACCTTC.